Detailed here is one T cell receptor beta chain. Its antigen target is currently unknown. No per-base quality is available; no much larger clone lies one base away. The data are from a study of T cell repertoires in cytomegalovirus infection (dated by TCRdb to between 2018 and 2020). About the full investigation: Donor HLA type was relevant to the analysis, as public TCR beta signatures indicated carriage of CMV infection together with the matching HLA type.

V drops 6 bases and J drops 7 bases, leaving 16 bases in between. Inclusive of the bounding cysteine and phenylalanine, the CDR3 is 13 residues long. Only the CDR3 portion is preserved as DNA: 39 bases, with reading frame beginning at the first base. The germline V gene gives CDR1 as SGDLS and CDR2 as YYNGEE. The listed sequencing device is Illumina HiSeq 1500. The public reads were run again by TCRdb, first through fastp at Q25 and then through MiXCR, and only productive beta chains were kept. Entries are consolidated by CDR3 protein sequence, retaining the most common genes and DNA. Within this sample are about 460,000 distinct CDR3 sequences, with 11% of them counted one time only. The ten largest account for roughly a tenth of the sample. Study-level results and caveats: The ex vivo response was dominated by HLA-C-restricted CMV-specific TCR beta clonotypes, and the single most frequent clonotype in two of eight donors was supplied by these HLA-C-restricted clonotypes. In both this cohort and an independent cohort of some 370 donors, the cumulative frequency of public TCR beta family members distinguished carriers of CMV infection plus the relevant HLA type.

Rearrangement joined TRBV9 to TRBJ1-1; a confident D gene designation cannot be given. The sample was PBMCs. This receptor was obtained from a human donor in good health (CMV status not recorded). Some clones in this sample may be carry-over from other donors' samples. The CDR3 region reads CASNWEGLGEAFF. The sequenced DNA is TGTGCCAGCAATTGGGAAGGATTAGGTGAAGCTTTCTTT.